The clone carrying this T cell receptor beta chain was counted many times. Its target is unknown. The CDR3 sequence is 14 residues long. V dropped 0 bases and J dropped 3 bases, with 8 bases sitting between them. Germline values: CDR1 LNHNV, CDR2 YYDKDF (reference sequence). Each CDR3 protein gets one entry after TCRdb re-called the reads with MiXCR. The profile shows approximately 250,000 distinct CDR3 sequences, approximately 13% of them singletons. The sample originates from a study of T cell repertoires in cytomegalovirus infection. At the level of the study: TCR beta signatures that were public indicated CMV infection and matching HLA type.

Study observations and caveats: Totalled public TCR beta family frequency picked out people who carried CMV plus the relevant HLA. HLA-C-restricted, CMV-specific TCR beta clonotypes were dominant ex vivo.

The sequence derives from a human donor in good health (CMV status not recorded). Some clones in this sample may be carry-over from other donors' samples. Specimen: PBMCs. V is TRBV15 and J is TRBJ2-5; D is undetermined. The CDR3 here is CATSRDRAEETQYF. CDR3 DNA: TGTGCCACCAGCAGAGATCGGGCGGAAGAGACCCAGTACTTC.